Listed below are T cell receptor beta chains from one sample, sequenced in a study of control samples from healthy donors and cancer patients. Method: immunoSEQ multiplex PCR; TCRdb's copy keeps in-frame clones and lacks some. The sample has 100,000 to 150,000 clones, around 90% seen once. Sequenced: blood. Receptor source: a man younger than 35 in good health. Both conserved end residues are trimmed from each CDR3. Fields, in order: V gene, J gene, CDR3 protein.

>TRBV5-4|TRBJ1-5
ASPQRWAAYSNQPQH
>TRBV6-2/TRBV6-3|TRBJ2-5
ASSYSGETQY
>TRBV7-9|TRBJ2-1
ASSPQYVRNGDEQF
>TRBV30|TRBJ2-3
ACQTGTQSTDTQY
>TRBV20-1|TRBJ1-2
SASGAGDRGYT
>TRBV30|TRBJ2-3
AWSAWGSTDTQY
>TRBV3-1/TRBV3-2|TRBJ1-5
ASSQGRGGNQPQH
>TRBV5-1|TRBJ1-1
ASRDTGENTEAF
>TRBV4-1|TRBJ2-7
ASSQGPVGGGYEQY
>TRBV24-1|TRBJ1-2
ATSESDSYGYT
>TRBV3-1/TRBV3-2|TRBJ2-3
ASSQGTSGSDTQY
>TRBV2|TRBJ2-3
ASSGDRRGGPSTDTQY
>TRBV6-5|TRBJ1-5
AVASKQPQH
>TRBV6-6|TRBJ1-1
ASSLRWRDTEAF
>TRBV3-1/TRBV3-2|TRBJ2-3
ASSQDSDGDTQY
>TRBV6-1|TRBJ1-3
ASSEAGQTRGNTIY
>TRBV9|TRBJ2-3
ASSVGTGDRTDTQY
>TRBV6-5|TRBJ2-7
ASSRLPSYEQY
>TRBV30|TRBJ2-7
AWTNSDEQY
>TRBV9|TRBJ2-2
ASTETGTANTGELF
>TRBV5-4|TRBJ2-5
ASSLEVGGGETQY
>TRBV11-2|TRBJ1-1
ASSSYTGMNTEAF
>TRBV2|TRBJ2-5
ASSEARGGPETQY
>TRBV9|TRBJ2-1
ASSIRLIQGARGNEQF
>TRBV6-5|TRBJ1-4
ASSSGEKLF
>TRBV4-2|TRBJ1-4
ASSQDSATGRGVKLF
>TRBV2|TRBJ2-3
ASSDAGVGGDTQY
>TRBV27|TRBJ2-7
ASSLRVSYEQY
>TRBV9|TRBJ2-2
ASSANLGVGELF
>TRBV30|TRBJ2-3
AWVLGGTDTQY
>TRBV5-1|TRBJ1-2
ASSSDRGYGYT
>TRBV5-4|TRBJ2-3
ASSLGRGSGGFSTDTQY
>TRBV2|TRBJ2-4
ASSINIQY
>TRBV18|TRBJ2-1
ASSPPSNTVQRDEQF
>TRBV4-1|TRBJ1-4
ASSQVFRDRGIKLF
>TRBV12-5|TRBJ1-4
ASGLALTGPVEKLF
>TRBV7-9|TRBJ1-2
ASSVRQGYGYT
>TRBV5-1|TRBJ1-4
ASSRAGQATNEKLF
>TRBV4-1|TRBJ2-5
ASSRSAQETQY
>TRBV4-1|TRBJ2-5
ASSQLAGGMETQY
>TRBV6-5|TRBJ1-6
ASSYSISQGASPLH
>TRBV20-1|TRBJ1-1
SASLIKIIASLNTEAF
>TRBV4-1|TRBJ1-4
ASSQNKVGQRNEKLF
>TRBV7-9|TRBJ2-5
ASSLGRQLQETQY
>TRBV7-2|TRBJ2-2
ASAPGAEHGELF
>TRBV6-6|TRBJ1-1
ASSFGQTMNTEAF
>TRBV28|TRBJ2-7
ASTDPGQGYYEQY
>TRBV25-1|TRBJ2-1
ASSGLGVSEQF
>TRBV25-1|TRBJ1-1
ASIGVQVEDYRSEAF
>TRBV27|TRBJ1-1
ASSSIDTRNTEAF
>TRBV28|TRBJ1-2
ASSSGTSRYT
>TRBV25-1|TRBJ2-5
ASSVGTGKTQY
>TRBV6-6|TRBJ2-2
ASTASGRNTGELF
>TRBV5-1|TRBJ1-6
ASSEVRGQISPLH
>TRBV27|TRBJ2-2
ASSPLEGPFANTGELF
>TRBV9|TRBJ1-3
ASSPVVSGNTIY
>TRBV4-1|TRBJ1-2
ASSQVTGSNYGYT
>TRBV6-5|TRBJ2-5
ASSLGPQETQY
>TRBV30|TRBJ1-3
AWSETASGNTIY